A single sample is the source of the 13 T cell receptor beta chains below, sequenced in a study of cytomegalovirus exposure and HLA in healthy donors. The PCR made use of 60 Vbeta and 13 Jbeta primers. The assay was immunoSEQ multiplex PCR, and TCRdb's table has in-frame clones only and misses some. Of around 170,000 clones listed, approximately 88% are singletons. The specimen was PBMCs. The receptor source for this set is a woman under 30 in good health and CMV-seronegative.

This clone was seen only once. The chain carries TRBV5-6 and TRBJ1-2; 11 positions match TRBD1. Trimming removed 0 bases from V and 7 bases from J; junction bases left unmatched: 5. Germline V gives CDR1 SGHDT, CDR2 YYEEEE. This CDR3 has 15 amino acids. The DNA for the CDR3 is TGTGCCAGCAGCTTGGTCGGACAGGGGGCAGGTGGCTACACCTTC. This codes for CASSLVGQGAGGYTF.

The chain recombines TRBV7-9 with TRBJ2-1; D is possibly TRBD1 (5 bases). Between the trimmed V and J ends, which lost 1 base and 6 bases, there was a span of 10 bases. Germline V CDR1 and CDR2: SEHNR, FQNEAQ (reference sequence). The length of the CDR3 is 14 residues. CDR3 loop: CASSLGQRLNEQFF. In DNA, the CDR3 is TGTGCCAGCAGCTTAGGACAGAGGCTCAATGAGCAGTTCTTC.

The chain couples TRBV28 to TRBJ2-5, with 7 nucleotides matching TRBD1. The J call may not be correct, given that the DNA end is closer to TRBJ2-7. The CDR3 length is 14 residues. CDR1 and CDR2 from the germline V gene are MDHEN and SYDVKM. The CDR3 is CASSLTGLIYEQYF. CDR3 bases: TGTGCCAGCAGTTTGACAGGGTTGATCTACGAGCAGTACTTC.

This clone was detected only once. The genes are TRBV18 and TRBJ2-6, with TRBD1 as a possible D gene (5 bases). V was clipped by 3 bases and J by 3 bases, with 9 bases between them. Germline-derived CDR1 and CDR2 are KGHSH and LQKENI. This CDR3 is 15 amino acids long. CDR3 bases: TGTGCCAGCTCACCGAGCAGGGTTGGGGCCAACGTCCTGACTTTC. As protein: CASSPSRVGANVLTF.

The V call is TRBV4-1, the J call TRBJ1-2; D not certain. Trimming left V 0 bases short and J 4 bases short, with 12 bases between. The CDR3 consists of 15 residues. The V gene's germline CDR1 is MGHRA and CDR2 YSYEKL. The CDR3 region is CASSQDGWEGYGYTF. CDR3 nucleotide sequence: TGCGCCAGCAGCCAAGACGGGTGGGAGGGCTATGGCTACACCTTC.

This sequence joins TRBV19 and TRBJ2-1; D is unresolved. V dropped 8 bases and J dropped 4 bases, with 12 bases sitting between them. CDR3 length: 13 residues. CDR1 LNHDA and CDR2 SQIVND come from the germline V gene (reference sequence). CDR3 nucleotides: TGTGCCAGTGCGGCCAGACCTTACAATGAGCAGTTCTTC. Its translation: CASAARPYNEQFF.

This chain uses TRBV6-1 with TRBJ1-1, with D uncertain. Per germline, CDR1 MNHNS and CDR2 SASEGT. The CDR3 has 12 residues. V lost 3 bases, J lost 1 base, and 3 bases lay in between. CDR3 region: CASSEANTEAFF. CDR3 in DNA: TGTGCCAGCAGTGAGGCGAACACTGAAGCTTTCTTT.

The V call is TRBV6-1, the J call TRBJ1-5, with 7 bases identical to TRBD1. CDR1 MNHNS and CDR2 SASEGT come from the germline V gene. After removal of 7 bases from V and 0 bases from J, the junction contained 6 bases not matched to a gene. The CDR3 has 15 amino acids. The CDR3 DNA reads TGTGCCAGCAAGGGGACAGCATATAGCAATCAGCCCCAGCATTTT. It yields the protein CASKGTAYSNQPQHF.

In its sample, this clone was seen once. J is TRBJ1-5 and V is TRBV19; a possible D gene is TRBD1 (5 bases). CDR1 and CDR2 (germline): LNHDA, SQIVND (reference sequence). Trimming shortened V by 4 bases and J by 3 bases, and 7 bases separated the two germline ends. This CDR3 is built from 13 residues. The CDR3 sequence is CASSKDINQPQHF. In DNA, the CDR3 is TGTGCCAGTAGTAAGGACATCAATCAGCCCCAGCATTTT.

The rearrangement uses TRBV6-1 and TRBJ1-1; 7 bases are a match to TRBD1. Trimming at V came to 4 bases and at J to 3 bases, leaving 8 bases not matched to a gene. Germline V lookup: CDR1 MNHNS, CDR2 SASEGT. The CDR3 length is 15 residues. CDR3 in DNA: TGTGCCAGCAGTGTCATTCCTGACAGGGACACTGAAGCTTTCTTT. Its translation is CASSVIPDRDTEAFF.

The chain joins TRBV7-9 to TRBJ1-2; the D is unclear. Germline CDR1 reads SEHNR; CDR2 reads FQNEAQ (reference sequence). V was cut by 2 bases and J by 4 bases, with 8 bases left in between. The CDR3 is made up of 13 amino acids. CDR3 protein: CASSLNSLYGYTF. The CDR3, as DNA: TGTGCCAGCAGCTTAAACAGCCTCTATGGCTACACCTTC. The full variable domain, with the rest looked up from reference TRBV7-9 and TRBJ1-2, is DTGVSQNPRHKITKRGQNVTFRCDPISEHNRLYWYRQTLGQGPEFLTYFQNEAQLEKSRLLSDRFSAERPKGSFSTLEIQRTEQGDSAMYLCASSLNSLYGYTFGSGTRLTVV.

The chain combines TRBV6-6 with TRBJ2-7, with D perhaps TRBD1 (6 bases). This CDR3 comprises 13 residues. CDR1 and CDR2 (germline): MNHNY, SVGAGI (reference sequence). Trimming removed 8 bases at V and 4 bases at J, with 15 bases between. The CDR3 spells CASGWTVNYEQYF. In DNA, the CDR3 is TGTGCCAGCGGTTGGACAGTTAATTACGAGCAGTACTTC.

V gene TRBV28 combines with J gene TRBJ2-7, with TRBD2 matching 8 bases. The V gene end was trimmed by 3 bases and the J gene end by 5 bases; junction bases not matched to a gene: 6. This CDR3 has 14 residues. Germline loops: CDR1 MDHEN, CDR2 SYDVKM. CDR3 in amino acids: CASSFYAGGNEQYF. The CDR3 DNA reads TGTGCCAGCAGTTTTTACGCGGGGGGAAACGAGCAGTACTTC.